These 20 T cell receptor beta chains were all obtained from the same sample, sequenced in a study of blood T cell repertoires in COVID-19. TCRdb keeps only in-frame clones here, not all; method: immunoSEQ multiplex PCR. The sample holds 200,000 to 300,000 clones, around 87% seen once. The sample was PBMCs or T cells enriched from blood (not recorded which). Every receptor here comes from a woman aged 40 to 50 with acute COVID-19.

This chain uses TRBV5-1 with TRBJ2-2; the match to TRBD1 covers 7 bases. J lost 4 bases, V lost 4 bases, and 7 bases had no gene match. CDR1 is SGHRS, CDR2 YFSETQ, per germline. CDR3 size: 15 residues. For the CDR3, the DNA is TGCGCCAGCAGCAACAGGGGCTTTGGCACCGGGGAGCTGTTTTTT. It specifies CASSNRGFGTGELFF.

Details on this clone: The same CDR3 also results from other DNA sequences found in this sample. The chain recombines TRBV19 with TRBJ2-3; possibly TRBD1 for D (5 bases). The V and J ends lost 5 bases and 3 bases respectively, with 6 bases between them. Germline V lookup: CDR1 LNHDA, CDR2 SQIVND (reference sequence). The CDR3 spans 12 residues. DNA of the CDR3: TGTGCCAGTAGTCCAGGGACAGATACGCAGTATTTT. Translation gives CASSPGTDTQYF.

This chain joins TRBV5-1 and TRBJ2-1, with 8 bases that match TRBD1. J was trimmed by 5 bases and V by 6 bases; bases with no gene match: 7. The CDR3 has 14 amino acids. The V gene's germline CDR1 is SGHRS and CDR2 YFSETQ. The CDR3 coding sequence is TGCGCCAGCACCCTAATGACAGGGGACAATGAGCAGTTCTTC. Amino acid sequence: CASTLMTGDNEQFF.

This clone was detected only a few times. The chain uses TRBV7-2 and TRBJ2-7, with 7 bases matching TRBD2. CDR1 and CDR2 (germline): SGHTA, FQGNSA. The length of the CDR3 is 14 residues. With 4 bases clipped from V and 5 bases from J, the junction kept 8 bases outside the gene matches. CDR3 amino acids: CASSSRPGGNEQYF. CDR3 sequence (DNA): TGTGCCAGCAGCTCGAGACCCGGGGGGAACGAGCAGTACTTC.

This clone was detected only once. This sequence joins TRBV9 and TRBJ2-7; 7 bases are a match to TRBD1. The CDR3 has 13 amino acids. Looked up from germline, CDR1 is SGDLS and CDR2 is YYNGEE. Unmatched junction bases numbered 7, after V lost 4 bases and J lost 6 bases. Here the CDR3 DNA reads TGTGCCAGCAGCCGTTCGACAGGGTTCGAGCAGTACTTC. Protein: CASSRSTGFEQYF.

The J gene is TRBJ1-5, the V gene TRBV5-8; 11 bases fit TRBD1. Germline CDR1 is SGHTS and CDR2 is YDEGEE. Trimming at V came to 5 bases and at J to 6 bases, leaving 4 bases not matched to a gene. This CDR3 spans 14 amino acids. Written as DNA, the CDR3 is TGTGCCAGCAGTGTGGACAGGGGGCTTCAGCCCCAGCATTTT. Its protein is CASSVDRGLQPQHF.

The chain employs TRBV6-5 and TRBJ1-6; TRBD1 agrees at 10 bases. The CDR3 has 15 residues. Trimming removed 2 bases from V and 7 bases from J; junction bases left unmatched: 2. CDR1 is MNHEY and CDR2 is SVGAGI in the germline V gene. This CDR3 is CASSYKGQGNSPLHF. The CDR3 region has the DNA TGTGCCAGCAGTTACAAGGGACAGGGGAATTCACCCCTCCACTTT.

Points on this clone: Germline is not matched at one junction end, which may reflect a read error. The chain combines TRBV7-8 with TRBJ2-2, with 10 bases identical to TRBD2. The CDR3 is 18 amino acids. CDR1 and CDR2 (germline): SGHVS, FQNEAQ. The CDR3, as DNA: TGTGCCAGCAGCCTAGCGGGAGTGGGGGCTTCGAACACCGGGGAGCTGTTTTTT. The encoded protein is CASSLAGVGASNTGELFF. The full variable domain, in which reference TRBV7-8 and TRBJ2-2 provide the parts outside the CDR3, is GAGVSQSPRYKVAKRGQDVALRCDPISGHVSLFWYQQALGQGPEFLTYFQNEAQLDKSGLPSDRFFAERPEGSVSTLKIQRTQQEDSAVYLCASSLAGVGASNTGELFFGEGSRLTVL.

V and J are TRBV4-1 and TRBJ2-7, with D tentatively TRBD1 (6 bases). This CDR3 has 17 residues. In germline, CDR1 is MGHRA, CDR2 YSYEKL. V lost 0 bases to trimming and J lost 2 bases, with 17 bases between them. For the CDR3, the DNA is TGCGCCAGCAGCCAAGATTGGAACAGGGAAATAGCCTACGAGCAGTACTTC. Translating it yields CASSQDWNREIAYEQYF.

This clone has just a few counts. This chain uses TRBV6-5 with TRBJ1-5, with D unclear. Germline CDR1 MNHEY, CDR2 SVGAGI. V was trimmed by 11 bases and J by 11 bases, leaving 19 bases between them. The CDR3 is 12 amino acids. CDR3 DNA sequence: TGTGCCGTGGGCACCGGAGGTTCGACCCAGCATTTT. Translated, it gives CAVGTGGSTQHF.

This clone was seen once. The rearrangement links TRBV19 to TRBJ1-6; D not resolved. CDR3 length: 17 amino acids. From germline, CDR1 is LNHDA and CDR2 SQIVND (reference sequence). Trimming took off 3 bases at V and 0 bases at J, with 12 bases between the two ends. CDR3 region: CASSIRPLGSYNSPLHF. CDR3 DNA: TGTGCCAGTAGTATCAGGCCCTTGGGCTCCTATAATTCACCCCTCCACTTT.

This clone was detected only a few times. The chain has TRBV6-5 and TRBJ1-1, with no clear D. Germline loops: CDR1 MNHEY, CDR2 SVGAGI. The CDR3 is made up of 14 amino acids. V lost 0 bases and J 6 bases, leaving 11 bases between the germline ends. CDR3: CASSYSIGSAEAFF. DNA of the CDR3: TGTGCCAGCAGTTACTCGATTGGGAGCGCTGAAGCTTTCTTT.

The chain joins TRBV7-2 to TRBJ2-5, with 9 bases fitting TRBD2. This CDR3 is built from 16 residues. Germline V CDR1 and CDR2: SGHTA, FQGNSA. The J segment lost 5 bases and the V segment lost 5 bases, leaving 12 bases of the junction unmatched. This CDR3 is CASSPRGGRAGETQYF. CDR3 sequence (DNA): TGTGCCAGCAGCCCTCGTGGCGGGAGGGCCGGGGAGACCCAGTACTTC.

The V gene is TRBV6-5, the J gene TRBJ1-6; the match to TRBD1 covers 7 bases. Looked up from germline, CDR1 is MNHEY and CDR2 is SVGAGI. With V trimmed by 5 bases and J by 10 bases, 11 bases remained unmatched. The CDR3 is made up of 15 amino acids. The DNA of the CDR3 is TGTGCCAGCAGTAGGGACAGAGGAAGAGGATCACCCCTCCACTTT. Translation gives CASSRDRGRGSPLHF.

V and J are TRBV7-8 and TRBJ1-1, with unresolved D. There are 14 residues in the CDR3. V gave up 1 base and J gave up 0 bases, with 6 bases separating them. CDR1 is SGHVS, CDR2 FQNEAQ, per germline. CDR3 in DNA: TGTGCCAGCAGCTTAGGTTTCTTGAACACTGAAGCTTTCTTT. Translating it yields CASSLGFLNTEAFF.

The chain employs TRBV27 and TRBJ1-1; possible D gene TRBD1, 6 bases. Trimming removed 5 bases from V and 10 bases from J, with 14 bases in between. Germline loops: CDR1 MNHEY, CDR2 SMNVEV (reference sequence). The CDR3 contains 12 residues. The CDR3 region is CASSDEVGGAFF. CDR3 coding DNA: TGTGCCAGCAGTGATGAGGTAGGGGGAGCTTTCTTT.

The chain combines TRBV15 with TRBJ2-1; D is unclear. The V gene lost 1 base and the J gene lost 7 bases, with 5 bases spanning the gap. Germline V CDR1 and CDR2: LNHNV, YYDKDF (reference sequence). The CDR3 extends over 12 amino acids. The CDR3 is CATSRATNEQFF. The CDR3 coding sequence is TGTGCCACCAGCAGAGCTACTAATGAGCAGTTCTTC. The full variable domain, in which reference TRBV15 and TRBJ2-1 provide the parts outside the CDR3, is DAMVIQNPRYQVTQFGKPVTLSCSQTLNHNVMYWYQQKSSQAPKLLFHYYDKDFNNEADTPDNFQSRRPNTSFCFLDIRSPGLGDTAMYLCATSRATNEQFFGPGTRLTVL.

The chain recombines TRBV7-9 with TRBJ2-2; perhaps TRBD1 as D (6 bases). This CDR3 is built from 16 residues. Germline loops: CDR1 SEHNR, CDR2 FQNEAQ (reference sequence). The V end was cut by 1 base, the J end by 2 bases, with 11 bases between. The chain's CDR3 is CASSLVGRGNTGELFF. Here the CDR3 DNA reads TGTGCCAGCAGCTTAGTAGGCAGGGGCAACACCGGGGAGCTGTTTTTT.

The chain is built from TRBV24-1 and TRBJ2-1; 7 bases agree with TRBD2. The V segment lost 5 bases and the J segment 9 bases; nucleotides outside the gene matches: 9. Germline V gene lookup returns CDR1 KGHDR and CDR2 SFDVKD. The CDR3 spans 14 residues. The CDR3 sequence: CATSAEGGPTEQFF. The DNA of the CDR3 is TGTGCCACCAGTGCTGAGGGAGGGCCCACTGAGCAGTTCTTC.

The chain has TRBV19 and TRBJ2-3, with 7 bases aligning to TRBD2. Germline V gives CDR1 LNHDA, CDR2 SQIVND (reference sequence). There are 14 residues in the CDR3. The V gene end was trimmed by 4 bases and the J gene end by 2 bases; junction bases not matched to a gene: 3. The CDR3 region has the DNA TGTGCCAGTAGTAGAAAGCGGGACACAGATACGCAGTATTTT. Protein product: CASSRKRDTDTQYF. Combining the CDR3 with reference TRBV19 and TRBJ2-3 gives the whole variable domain DGGITQSPKYLFRKEGQNVTLSCEQNLNHDAMYWYRQDPGQGLRLIYYSQIVNDFQKGDIAEGYSVSREKKESFPLTVTSAQKNPTAFYLCASSRKRDTDTQYFGPGTRLTVL.